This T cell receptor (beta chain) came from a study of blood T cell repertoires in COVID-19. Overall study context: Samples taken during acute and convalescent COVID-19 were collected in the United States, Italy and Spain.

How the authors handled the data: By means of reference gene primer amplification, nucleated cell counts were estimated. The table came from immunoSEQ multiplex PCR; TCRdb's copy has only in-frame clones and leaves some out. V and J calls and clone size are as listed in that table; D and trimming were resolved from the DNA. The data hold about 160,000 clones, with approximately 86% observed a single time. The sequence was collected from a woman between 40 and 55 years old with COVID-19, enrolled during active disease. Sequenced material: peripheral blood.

The DNA for the CDR3 is TGTGCCAGCAGCTTAGGCAGGATAGTTTCCTACAATGAGCAGTTCTTC. This encodes CASSLGRIVSYNEQFF. This chain connects TRBV7-9 to TRBJ2-1, with D hard to call. Germline assignment: CDR1 SEHNR and CDR2 FQNEAQ (reference sequence). V lost 1 base, J lost 1 base, and 11 bases lay in between. The CDR3 is made up of 16 amino acids.